This TCR beta chain came from a study of beta chain features in type 1 diabetes. Study outcomes and limitations: Insertions were fewer and deletions more numerous at VDJ junctions in type 1 diabetes patients.

It was via CD45RO/CCR7/CD25/CD127/CD95/CD27 that CD4+ naive, central memory, regulatory and stem cell-like memory cells were sorted. V shed 5 bases, J shed 0 bases, and the junction held 9 bases outside the gene matches. In germline, CDR1 is SEHNR, CDR2 FQNEAQ (reference sequence). The CDR3 is 19 residues long. Every isolated RNA sample was fully reverse transcribed, so sequencing captured expressed TCRB transcripts. This table comes from immunoSEQ multiplex PCR, and its TCRdb copy is limited to in-frame clones, with some not included. The data contain under 550,000 clones, roughly 10% of them singletons. Only a few counts were recorded for this clone. Its target is unknown.

The source material was naive CD4+ T cells from blood. The origin of this receptor is a woman aged 18-29 years in good health. The rearrangement joins TRBV7-9 to TRBJ2-6, with 11 bases fitting TRBD2. In DNA form, the CDR3 reads TGTGCCAGCAGCACTCCCCTCGGGACTAGCGGCTCTGGGGCCAACGTCCTGACTTTC. Residues: CASSTPLGTSGSGANVLTF.